This T cell receptor (beta chain) was identified during a study of Tregs in tolerant kidney transplant recipients. Some clones are missing from TCRdb's copy, which holds only in-frame ones; the method was immunoSEQ multiplex PCR. The data show 70,000 to 95,000 clones, approximately 89% seen once. Germline V lookup: CDR1 SGHAT, CDR2 FQDESV (reference sequence). This CDR3 is built from 16 residues. V was pared by 0 bases and J by 2 bases, with 14 bases between. As for this clone: Its specificity is unknown.

General study points: Findings come from small patient numbers and require larger validation. For some patients, primers changed over time, blocking nucleotide-level comparison.

Unstimulated regulatory T cells (CD4+CD25+CD127-), CD4+CD25- non-regulatory cells, CD4 and CD8 cells were FACS-sorted from thawed PBMCs. The rearrangement joins TRBV11-1 to TRBJ2-7, with no clear D. Sequencing used Tregs from blood, obtained before the transplant. This TCR was recovered from a human donor who received a combined kidney and bone marrow transplant. In DNA form, the CDR3 reads TGTGCCAGCAGCTTAGCATCCGTCACCTCAACCTACGAGCAGTACTTC. Its translation: CASSLASVTSTYEQYF.